One and the same sample provided the 27 T cell receptor beta chains below, sequenced in a study of cytomegalovirus exposure and HLA in healthy donors (dated 2017 in TCRdb). Library construction relied on the immunoSEQ multiplex PCR assay. The multiplex PCR relied on a mix of 60 forward primers for TCR Vbeta segments and 13 reverse primers for TCR Jbeta segments. TCRdb mirrors the immuneACCESS table, restricted to in-frame sequences. Some clones are absent from its copies; in checked studies, under half trace to an unresolved V gene, and the reason for the others is unknown. Across this sample there are some 130,000 clones, with approximately 84% seen only once. The ten largest clones capture about 2.9% of the sample. Specimen: PBMCs. Every receptor here comes from a boy between 2 and 15 years old in good health and CMV-seronegative.

V gene TRBV27 combines with J gene TRBJ1-2, with 7 bases fitting TRBD1. V lost 6 bases and J lost 11; bases outside the gene matches: 9. CDR3 length equals 12 residues. Per the germline V gene, CDR1 is MNHEY and CDR2 is SMNVEV (reference sequence). The CDR3 sequence is CASSQGTADYTF. In nucleotides, the CDR3 is TGTGCCAGCAGCCAGGGGACAGCCGATTACACCTTC.

The chain recombines TRBV5-1 with TRBJ2-1, with 7 bases fitting TRBD1. Germline CDR1 is SGHRS and CDR2 is YFSETQ. The length of the CDR3 is 16 residues. The J segment lost 7 bases and the V segment lost 4 bases, leaving 14 bases of the junction unmatched. The DNA of the CDR3 is TGCGCCAGCAGCCCAACCGGGACAGCCAGGATGAATGAGCAGTTCTTC. This codes for CASSPTGTARMNEQFF.

In this sample, this clone turned up once. This chain uses TRBV6-4 with TRBJ2-3; D gene uncertain. V lost 3 bases and J lost 5, with 9 bases in between. Germline V gene data show CDR1 as MRHNA and CDR2 as SNTAGT. The CDR3 extends over 13 amino acids. CDR3 residues: CASSEEAKDTQYF. DNA for the CDR3: TGTGCCAGCAGTGAAGAAGCGAAAGATACGCAGTATTTT.

The chain has TRBV4-3 and TRBJ1-6; unclear D gene. Germline values: CDR1 LGHNA, CDR2 YSLEER. With 0 bases removed from V and 8 bases from J, the gap between germline ends came to 11 bases. The CDR3 extends over 15 amino acids. The CDR3 bases are TGCGCCAGCAGCCAAGACGACATGAGTGATTCACCCCTCCACTTT. This sequence encodes CASSQDDMSDSPLHF.

This chain connects TRBV7-2 to TRBJ2-1; 16 positions agree with TRBD2. Germline CDR1 and CDR2: SGHTA and FQGNSA. Unmatched junction bases numbered 4, after V lost 4 bases and J lost 4 bases. CDR3 size: 17 residues. The CDR3 loop is CASSSGLAGGLYNEQFF. The CDR3 region has the DNA TGTGCCAGCAGCTCGGGACTAGCGGGGGGGTTATACAATGAGCAGTTCTTC.

J is TRBJ1-2 and V is TRBV7-9, with 11 bases aligning to TRBD1. Germline CDR1 and CDR2: SEHNR and FQNEAQ (reference sequence). The CDR3 has 16 amino acids. With 5 bases clipped from V and 6 bases from J, the junction kept 11 bases outside the gene matches. Here the CDR3 DNA reads TGTGCCAGCAGCATAACACCGGGACAGGGGGTGGATGGCTACACCTTC. Translation gives CASSITPGQGVDGYTF. Combining the CDR3 with reference TRBV7-9 and TRBJ1-2 gives the whole variable domain DTGVSQNPRHKITKRGQNVTFRCDPISEHNRLYWYRQTLGQGPEFLTYFQNEAQLEKSRLLSDRFSAERPKGSFSTLEIQRTEQGDSAMYLCASSITPGQGVDGYTFGSGTRLTVV.

This clone was counted only a few times. This chain links TRBV2 with TRBJ1-2; D may be TRBD1 (6 bases). Per the germline V gene, CDR1 is SNHLY and CDR2 is FYNNEI. The V end lost 9 bases, the J end lost 6 bases, and 20 bases lay between the germline ends. This CDR3 is 14 amino acids long. CDR3 protein: CASTRDRIRDGYTF. The CDR3 DNA reads as TGTGCCAGTACCAGAGACAGGATTAGAGATGGCTACACCTTC. The whole variable domain, remainder taken from reference TRBV2 and TRBJ1-2, is EPEVTQTPSHQVTQMGQEVILRCVPISNHLYFYWYRQILGQKVEFLVSFYNNEISEKSEIFDDQFSVERPDGSNFTLKIRSTKLEDSAMYFCASTRDRIRDGYTFGSGTRLTVV.

This chain connects TRBV21-1 to TRBJ2-7; the table gives TRBD1 as D, unverified against the DNA. TRBV21-1 is designated a pseudogene. CDR3 length: 15 residues. The CDR3 loop reads CASSRVQGAAYEQYF. In DNA form, the CDR3 reads TGTGCCAGCAGCAGAGTGCAGGGGGCGGCCTACGAGCAGTACTTC.

The chain carries TRBV6-1 and TRBJ1-5; D call uncertain. Germline lookup yields CDR1 MNHNS and CDR2 SASEGT. CDR3 length equals 15 residues. The V end lost 2 bases, the J end lost 9 bases, and 17 bases lay between the germline ends. The CDR3: CASSEMREAKSPQHF. The CDR3, as DNA: TGTGCCAGCAGTGAAATGAGGGAGGCGAAATCGCCCCAGCATTTT.

CDR3 sequence (DNA): TGTGCCTGGAGTGGGGACAGGGGTGACACCGGGGAGCTGTTTTTT. This encodes CAWSGDRGDTGELFF. The chain recombines TRBV30 with TRBJ2-2, with 10 bases identical to TRBD1. The CDR3 sequence is 15 residues long. Looked up from germline, CDR1 is GTSNPN and CDR2 is SVGIG (reference sequence). Trimming at V came to 1 base and at J to 3 bases, leaving 2 bases not matched to a gene.

This clone was recorded once. This chain connects TRBV7-6 to TRBJ2-5; no definite D call. V was shortened by 1 base and J by 3 bases, with 6 bases between the two germline ends. Germline CDR1 and CDR2: SGHVS and FNYEAQ. This CDR3 contains 13 residues. The CDR3 DNA reads as TGTGCCAGCAGCTTAGGTAGTAAAGAGACCCAGTACTTC. Protein: CASSLGSKETQYF.

This clone was found once. This chain links TRBV4-3 with TRBJ2-2; TRBD1 agrees at 7 bases. CDR1 LGHNA and CDR2 YSLEER come from the germline V gene. Trimming took 3 bases from V and 5 from J; bases not matched to a gene: 9. The CDR3 extends over 16 amino acids. CDR3: CASSHKTGIRTGELFF. As DNA, the CDR3 is TGCGCCAGCAGCCACAAGACAGGGATTAGGACCGGGGAGCTGTTTTTT.

The genes are TRBV11-2 and TRBJ2-1; 7 positions agree with TRBD1. CDR3 length: 12 residues. The ends lost 6 bases at V and 12 bases at J; junction bases unmatched: 8. The V gene's germline CDR1 is SGHAT and CDR2 FQNNGV. This CDR3 is CASSSDRVVQFF. Here the CDR3 DNA reads TGTGCCAGCAGTTCCGACAGGGTGGTGCAGTTCTTC.

This sequence joins TRBV5-6 and TRBJ1-1; D remains unclear. Trimming cost V 0 bases and J 4 bases, with 13 bases left between them. This CDR3 is built from 15 residues. Germline CDR1 SGHDT, CDR2 YYEEEE. The CDR3: CASSLVEGLGTEAFF. The CDR3 region has the DNA TGTGCCAGCAGCTTGGTAGAGGGATTGGGCACTGAAGCTTTCTTT.

V gene TRBV5-1 combines with J gene TRBJ1-2; 11 positions match TRBD1. Germline CDR1 and CDR2: SGHRS and YFSETQ. V shed 4 bases, J shed 7 bases, and the junction held 6 bases outside the gene matches. This CDR3 region has 14 residues. CDR3 region: CASSTGQGAFGYTF. CDR3 DNA sequence: TGCGCCAGCAGCACCGGACAGGGGGCCTTTGGCTACACCTTC.

This clone was seen a single time. The V and J genes are TRBV7-9 and TRBJ2-3, with a possible D match to TRBD2 (5 bases). Germline V CDR1 and CDR2: SEHNR, FQNEAQ (reference sequence). The CDR3 covers 16 residues. V was shortened by 5 bases and J by 5 bases, with 20 bases between the two germline ends. The CDR3 DNA sequence: TGTGCCAGCAGCCCCCCCGCCGTGGGCCGGGGAGATACGCAGTATTTT. Its translation is CASSPPAVGRGDTQYF.

This chain connects TRBV4-3 to TRBJ2-5; 7 nucleotides align to TRBD1. The germline V gene has CDR1 LGHNA and CDR2 YSLEER. The CDR3 spans 15 residues. The V segment lost 8 bases and the J segment 3 bases; nucleotides outside the gene matches: 12. CDR3 loop: CASAWTEGAEETQYF. The DNA of the CDR3 is TGCGCCAGCGCTTGGACAGAGGGGGCGGAAGAGACCCAGTACTTC.

V is TRBV18 and J is TRBJ1-2, with D tentatively TRBD1 (5 bases). Per the germline V gene, CDR1 is KGHSH and CDR2 is LQKENI. V lost 3 bases, J lost 10 bases, and 21 bases lay in between. The CDR3 consists of 15 residues. The CDR3 coding sequence is TGTGCCAGCTCACCCGTCGGGGGGTATACGGGTGTCTACACCTTC. This gives the protein CASSPVGGYTGVYTF.

This clone was seen only a few times. As DNA, the CDR3 is TGCGCCAGCAGCCAATTCGGGGGGGCCATCACTGCGCAGTATTTT. As protein: CASSQFGGAITAQYF. This chain uses TRBV4-1 with TRBJ2-3; TRBD2 agrees at 8 bases. The CDR3 is 15 amino acids. The ends lost 2 bases at V and 10 bases at J; junction bases unmatched: 11. Germline V CDR1 and CDR2: MGHRA, YSYEKL.

This sequence joins TRBV6-1 and TRBJ2-1, with 10 positions matching TRBD2. Germline CDR1 reads MNHNS; CDR2 reads SASEGT. J was trimmed by 2 bases and V by 1 base; bases with no gene match: 8. The CDR3 is 18 amino acids. The CDR3 spells CASSEDGSGRLTYNEQFF. The CDR3 coding sequence is TGTGCCAGCAGTGAAGACGGTAGCGGGAGGCTAACCTACAATGAGCAGTTCTTC.

This chain joins TRBV27 and TRBJ1-1, with unresolved D. V was shortened by 2 bases and J by 5 bases, with 12 bases between the two germline ends. CDR3 length: 14 residues. Germline lookup yields CDR1 MNHEY and CDR2 SMNVEV (reference sequence). This CDR3 is CASSLMSPWTEAFF. Here the CDR3 DNA reads TGTGCCAGCAGTTTAATGAGTCCCTGGACTGAAGCTTTCTTT.

The chain links TRBV9 to TRBJ2-1, with 14 positions matching TRBD2. From germline, CDR1 is SGDLS and CDR2 YYNGEE. The length of the CDR3 is 20 residues. V shed 3 bases and J 1 base; nucleotides not matched to a gene: 12. CDR3 coding DNA: TGTGCCAGCAGCGCAAGCGGGACTAGCGGGAGATATAGGTCCTACAATGAGCAGTTCTTC. Its translation: CASSASGTSGRYRSYNEQFF.

The gene calls are TRBV6-5 and TRBJ2-7; TRBD1 matches at 7 bases. This CDR3 is built from 16 residues. V shed 2 bases and J 3 bases; nucleotides not matched to a gene: 10. The germline V gene encodes CDR1 MNHEY and CDR2 SVGAGI. CDR3 sequence: CASSYHGTAHFYEQYF. The CDR3 DNA is TGTGCCAGCAGTTACCACGGGACAGCTCACTTCTACGAGCAGTACTTC.

The CDR3 loop is CASSLFGGSRETQYF. The CDR3 DNA sequence: TGTGCCAGCAGCTTGTTTGGGGGGTCTCGGGAGACCCAGTACTTC. The chain carries TRBV7-2 and TRBJ2-5; maybe TRBD2 (6 bases). The CDR3 has 15 amino acids. V lost 3 bases and J 5 bases, leaving 16 bases between the germline ends. Germline V CDR1 and CDR2: SGHTA, FQGNSA.

This chain joins TRBV6-1 and TRBJ1-4; D gene uncertain. CDR1 and CDR2 from the germline V gene are MNHNS and SASEGT. This CDR3 has 15 residues. The V and J ends lost 3 bases and 5 bases respectively, with 13 bases between them. CDR3 residues: CASSEGRAENEKLFF. CDR3 nucleotide sequence: TGTGCCAGCAGTGAGGGGAGGGCAGAAAATGAAAAACTGTTTTTT.

The chain has TRBV5-4 and TRBJ1-2, with D possibly being TRBD1 (5 bases). Germline V gene sequence: CDR1 SGHNT, CDR2 YYREEE (reference sequence). The V end lost 0 bases, the J end lost 1 base, and 16 bases lay between the germline ends. The CDR3 is 17 residues long. CDR3 in amino acids: CASSLAGRGPFNYGYTF. The CDR3 nucleotides read TGTGCCAGCAGCTTGGCCGGTAGGGGTCCTTTTAACTATGGCTACACCTTC. The entire variable domain, with the rest obtained from reference TRBV5-4 and TRBJ1-2, is as follows: ETGVTQSPTHLIKTRGQQVTLRCSSQSGHNTVSWYQQALGQGPQFIFQYYREEENGRGNFPPRFSGLQFPNYSSELNVNALELDDSALYLCASSLAGRGPFNYGYTFGSGTRLTVV.

CDR3 nucleotide sequence: TGCGCCAGCAGCTTTTCTAGCCCATACTCCTACAATGAGCAGTTCTTC. Translating it yields CASSFSSPYSYNEQFF. The chain uses TRBV5-1 and TRBJ2-1; D is perhaps TRBD2 (5 bases). The CDR3 length is 16 residues. CDR1 SGHRS and CDR2 YFSETQ come from the germline V gene. Trimming removed 2 bases from V and 0 bases from J, with 12 bases in between. Looking up the rest from reference TRBV5-1 and TRBJ2-1 gives the full variable domain: KAGVTQTPRYLIKTRGQQVTLSCSPISGHRSVSWYQQTPGQGLQFLFEYFSETQRNKGNFPGRFSGRQFSNSRSEMNVSTLELGDSALYLCASSFSSPYSYNEQFFGPGTRLTVL.